This T cell receptor (beta chain) originates from a study of CD8+ T cells in alopecia areata. Treatment here: oral pan-JAK inhibitor, 5-10 mg twice daily. Study-level points and caveats: Tofacitinib delivered significant drops in scalp clonality and in expanded CD8+ clones among the top 100.

With 4 bases removed from V and 8 bases from J, the gap between germline ends came to 10 bases. Germline lookup yields CDR1 GTSNPN and CDR2 SVGIG (reference sequence). The CDR3 is 11 amino acids. Concerning this clone itself: Its specificity is not known.

RNA was extracted and reverse transcribed into cDNA as the sequencing template. Only in-frame clones appear in the TCRdb table, and some are missing; sequencing was by immunoSEQ multiplex PCR. Counted here are fewer than 250,000 clones, about three fifths occurring once; the ten biggest clones make up approximately 0.7%. The clonotype originates from a human donor with alopecia areata. The rearrangement joins TRBV30 to TRBJ2-3; TRBD1 is a possible D gene (5 bases). Sequenced here: CD4+ T cells sorted from blood, sampled at week 4, from a patient treated with tofacitinib. The DNA of the CDR3 is TGTGCCTGGACGGCAGGGCCTACGCAGTATTTT. This sequence encodes CAWTAGPTQYF.